A single sample gave rise to the 24 T cell receptor beta chains below, sequenced in a study of blood T cells in healthy people across ages. A second PCR of roughly 7 to 11 cycles used a sample-barcoded 5' primer and a J-beta primer mix. TCRdb reanalysed the 5' RACE reads using MiXCR and keeps one entry per CDR3 protein. Of about 930,000 distinct CDR3 sequences listed, under 35% are singletons. This sample was shared with a second study, whose subject was T cells of mothers and their children.

Sequenced sample: blood. The origin of the receptors is a middle-aged woman in good health.

On this clonotype: This clone may be a read error of a much larger clone one base away. V and J are TRBV15 and TRBJ2-4, with D perhaps matching TRBD1 (6 bases). Per the germline V gene, CDR1 is LNHNV and CDR2 is YYDKDF (reference sequence). This CDR3 contains 12 residues. Trimming pared 8 bases from V and 6 bases from J, leaving 11 bases between. The CDR3 sequence: CATGLDRNIQYF. The CDR3 coding sequence is TGTGCCACCGGCCTGGACAGAAACATTCAGTACTTC.

This clonotype has ten or more counts. V usage is TRBV7-6 and J usage is TRBJ2-1, with D tentatively TRBD1 (5 bases). With 1 base removed from V and 2 bases from J, the gap between germline ends came to 12 bases. The CDR3 contains 16 residues. Per the germline V gene, CDR1 is SGHVS and CDR2 is FNYEAQ. The CDR3 loop reads CASSLGMGPPYNEQFF. Written as DNA, the CDR3 is TGTGCCAGCAGCTTAGGGATGGGGCCTCCCTACAATGAGCAGTTCTTC.

The chain is built from TRBV10-3 and TRBJ2-1; 8 nucleotides align to TRBD2. The CDR3 has 14 residues. Germline values: CDR1 ENHRY, CDR2 SYGVKD. Trimming took 4 bases from V and 3 from J; bases not matched to a gene: 2. The CDR3 is CAISARGDYNEQFF. CDR3 DNA sequence: TGTGCCATCAGTGCGCGGGGGGACTACAATGAGCAGTTCTTC.

The chain is built from TRBV14 and TRBJ2-1, with 8 bases aligning to TRBD2. The CDR3 spans 15 residues. V was clipped by 3 bases and J by 4 bases; unmatched bases: 5. In germline, CDR1 is SGHDN, CDR2 FVKESK. The CDR3 protein is CASSQYGGGYNEQFF. The CDR3, as DNA: TGTGCCAGCAGCCAGTACGGGGGGGGGTACAATGAGCAGTTCTTC. The whole variable domain, filled in from reference TRBV14 and TRBJ2-1, reads EAGVTQFPSHSVIEKGQTVTLRCDPISGHDNLYWYRRVMGKEIKFLLHFVKESKQDESGMPNNRFLAERTGGTYSTLKVQPAELEDSGVYFCASSQYGGGYNEQFFGPGTRLTVL.

The chain links TRBV28 to TRBJ2-4, with 8 nucleotides matching TRBD1. Gene TRBJ2-7 matches the end of the DNA better, so the J call may be wrong. Germline V gene sequence: CDR1 MDHEN, CDR2 SYDVKM. The CDR3 covers 12 residues. In DNA, the CDR3 is TGTGCCACCTGGACAGGGACCTACGAGCAGTACTTC. Encoded protein: CATWTGTYEQYF.

This clonotype has only a few counts. This chain links TRBV6-4 with TRBJ1-6, with D unclear. Looked up from germline, CDR1 is MRHNA and CDR2 is SNTAGT. The CDR3 runs 14 residues. Trimming took off 6 bases at V and 6 bases at J, with 12 bases between the two ends. CDR3 sequence (DNA): TGTGCCAGCAGCCTACAGAGTTTTAATTCACCCCTCCACTTT. Protein product: CASSLQSFNSPLHF.

Comments on this clonotype: A much larger clone differs by one base, so this may be a read error. The V call is TRBV9, the J call TRBJ2-7; D remains ambiguous. The CDR3 spans 16 residues. Germline values: CDR1 SGDLS, CDR2 YYNGEE. The CDR3 nucleotides are TGTGCCAGCAGCGTAGCTGGGCAGGCAAACTCCTGCGAGCAGTACTTC. It yields the protein CASSVAGQANSCEQYF.

The sample holds a few counts of this clonotype. The V call is TRBV7-2, the J call TRBJ1-2; TRBD1 is a possible D gene (5 bases). V lost 1 base and J 3 bases, leaving 12 bases between the germline ends. The CDR3 contains 15 residues. CDR1 is SGHTA and CDR2 is FQGNSA in the germline V gene. The DNA of the CDR3 is TGTGCCAGCAGCTTAGGGGGCAGTCTTGACTATGGCTACACCTTC. Residues: CASSLGGSLDYGYTF. Filled out from reference TRBV7-2 and TRBJ1-2, the complete variable domain reads GAGVSQSPSNKVTEKGKDVELRCDPISGHTALYWYRQSLGQGLEFLIYFQGNSAPDKSGLPSDRFSAERTGGSVSTLTIQRTQQEDSAVYLCASSLGGSLDYGYTFGSGTRLTVV.

The V and J genes are TRBV6-6 and TRBJ2-1; TRBD2 is a possible D gene (6 bases). Trimming took off 8 bases at V and 5 bases at J, with 10 bases between the two ends. There are 12 residues in the CDR3. The germline CDR1 and CDR2 sequences are MNHNY and SVGAGI (reference sequence). CDR3 in DNA: TGTGCCAGCGGCTGGGGGGACAATGAGCAGTTCTTC. As protein: CASGWGDNEQFF.

The table lists this clonotype with a few counts. The chain employs TRBV7-9 and TRBJ1-5; no clear D. V was clipped by 6 bases and J by 4 bases, with 10 bases between them. CDR3 length: 13 residues. In germline, CDR1 is SEHNR, CDR2 FQNEAQ (reference sequence). CDR3 sequence reads: CASRREGNQPQHF. In DNA, the CDR3 is TGTGCCAGCAGGAGAGAAGGGAATCAGCCCCAGCATTTT.

At least ten counts were recorded for this clonotype. This chain links TRBV28 with TRBJ1-2; D might be TRBD1 (6 bases). This CDR3 comprises 12 residues. V lost 4 bases and J 8 bases, leaving 11 bases between the germline ends. CDR1 and CDR2 from the germline V gene are MDHEN and SYDVKM. In DNA, the CDR3 is TGTGCCAGCAGTTCCGGGGGGCTAGGCTACACCTTC. This translates into CASSSGGLGYTF.

This rearrangement joins TRBV9 to TRBJ2-3, with a possible D match to TRBD2 (6 bases). The germline V and J ends were trimmed by 4 bases and 4 bases, with 16 bases remaining between them. The CDR3 extends over 15 amino acids. Per germline, CDR1 SGDLS and CDR2 YYNGEE. The CDR3 nucleotides are TGTGCCAGCAGCTACGGTACTAGCTATGCAGATACGCAGTATTTT. This codes for CASSYGTSYADTQYF.

The chain recombines TRBV15 with TRBJ2-7; D perhaps matches TRBD2 (8 bases). V was cut by 5 bases and J by 4 bases, with 21 bases left in between. This CDR3 comprises 16 residues. CDR1 LNHNV and CDR2 YYDKDF come from the germline V gene (reference sequence). CDR3: CATSAGGQQKRYEQYF. CDR3 bases: TGTGCCACCAGCGCGGGGGGACAGCAGAAACGTTACGAGCAGTACTTC. Combining the CDR3 with reference TRBV15 and TRBJ2-7 gives the whole variable domain DAMVIQNPRYQVTQFGKPVTLSCSQTLNHNVMYWYQQKSSQAPKLLFHYYDKDFNNEADTPDNFQSRRPNTSFCFLDIRSPGLGDTAMYLCATSAGGQQKRYEQYFGPGTRLTVT.

Comment on this clonotype: One end of the junction varies from germline; a read error may be responsible. The genes are TRBV29-1 and TRBJ2-1; the D is unclear. The CDR3 contains 14 residues. Germline V CDR1 and CDR2: SQVTM, ANQGSEA. The CDR3 loop reads CSVVGAAPYNEQFF. The CDR3 bases are TGCAGCGTAGTCGGCGCGGCCCCCTACAACGAGCAGTTCTTC.

This clonotype has a count of ten or more. The chain links TRBV29-1 to TRBJ2-1; 10 bases are shared with TRBD2. Germline-derived CDR1 and CDR2 are SQVTM and ANQGSEA. The CDR3 spans 14 residues. Losses at the gene ends were 5 bases for V and 4 bases for J; bases not matched to a gene: 5. The CDR3 protein is CSVSSGGGYNEQFF. CDR3 sequence (DNA): TGCAGCGTTTCCAGCGGGGGGGGATACAATGAGCAGTTCTTC.

V usage is TRBV5-1 and J usage is TRBJ1-1; D not resolved. Germline-derived CDR1 and CDR2 are SGHRS and YFSETQ. The V end lost 3 bases, the J end lost 2 bases, and 8 bases lay between the germline ends. CDR3 length: 13 residues. The CDR3 sequence: CASSSPVNTEAFF. In DNA form, the CDR3 reads TGCGCCAGCAGCTCCCCAGTCAACACTGAAGCTTTCTTT.

This clonotype turned up a few times. The chain uses TRBV5-1 and TRBJ1-1, with D maybe TRBD1 (6 bases). The CDR3 totals 14 residues. V was pared by 2 bases and J by 7 bases, with 15 bases between. Germline CDR1 reads SGHRS; CDR2 reads YFSETQ. In DNA form, the CDR3 reads TGCGCCAGCAGCTTTCGACAGGACGGAGGTGAAGCTTTCTTT. This sequence encodes CASSFRQDGGEAFF.

The chain couples TRBV20-1 to TRBJ2-5; D remains ambiguous. V lost 5 bases, J lost 2 bases, and 15 bases lay in between. CDR1 is DFQATT, CDR2 SNEGSKA, per germline (reference sequence). CDR3 length: 14 residues. CDR3 sequence reads: CSAHGRLGQETQYF. In nucleotides, the CDR3 is TGCAGTGCTCACGGACGTCTCGGACAAGAGACCCAGTACTTC.

The rearrangement uses TRBV2 and TRBJ1-5, with a tentative D call TRBD1 (5 bases). The CDR3 consists of 16 residues. The V end lost 3 bases, the J end lost 5 bases, and 17 bases lay between the germline ends. Per the germline V gene, CDR1 is SNHLY and CDR2 is FYNNEI. In DNA, the CDR3 is TGTGCCAGCAGTGACGTGGGACCGCCGACCGATCAGCCCCAGCATTTT. Its protein is CASSDVGPPTDQPQHF.

The table lists this clonotype with many counts. V is TRBV7-8 and J is TRBJ2-7; D may match TRBD1 or TRBD2 (6 bases each). Between the trimmed V and J ends, which lost 5 bases and 6 bases, there was a span of 17 bases. The V gene's germline CDR1 is SGHVS and CDR2 FQNEAQ. The length of the CDR3 is 14 residues. The CDR3 sequence: CASSHDIGGREQYF. CDR3 DNA sequence: TGTGCCAGCAGCCACGACATTGGGGGGCGCGAGCAGTACTTC.

This clonotype has just a few counts. The gene calls are TRBV15 and TRBJ2-3; 14 positions match TRBD2. Germline loops: CDR1 LNHNV, CDR2 YYDKDF (reference sequence). Trimming at V came to 0 bases and at J to 2 bases, leaving 7 bases not matched to a gene. The CDR3 has 19 residues. The CDR3 region is CATSREGTSGGRLTDTQYF. DNA of the CDR3: TGTGCCACCAGCAGAGAAGGGACTAGCGGGGGCCGACTCACAGATACGCAGTATTTT.

In its sample, this clonotype was seen a few times. V gene TRBV20-1 combines with J gene TRBJ2-7; tentative D call: TRBD1 (5 bases). The V gene lost 0 bases and the J gene lost 2 bases, with 11 bases spanning the gap. This CDR3 contains 14 residues. CDR1 and CDR2 (germline): DFQATT, SNEGSKA (reference sequence). CDR3 nucleotides: TGCAGTGCTAGAGACAGGGCGAGAACCTACGAGCAGTACTTC. Translated: CSARDRARTYEQYF.

V usage is TRBV7-9 and J usage is TRBJ1-1; a weak D match, TRBD1 (6 bases). Trimming pared 5 bases from V and 2 bases from J, leaving 15 bases between. The CDR3 has 15 amino acids. Germline V lookup: CDR1 SEHNR, CDR2 FQNEAQ (reference sequence). The CDR3 nucleotides read TGTGCCAGCAGCGCGGGTTGGGGACACAACACTGAAGCTTTCTTT. Its protein is CASSAGWGHNTEAFF.

This clonotype was observed a handful of times. The chain carries TRBV4-3 and TRBJ2-7; D perhaps matches TRBD1 (5 bases). Germline V gene data show CDR1 as LGHNA and CDR2 as YSLEER. The CDR3 is 16 residues long. The ends were cut back, 2 bases at V and 3 bases at J, with 17 bases in the middle. CDR3 nucleotides: TGCGCCAGCAGCCAAAGGGGATTTTCAAGGGACTACGAGCAGTACTTC. Protein sequence: CASSQRGFSRDYEQYF.